Shown below are 23 T cell receptor beta chains from a single sample sequenced in a study of human T cells and chemical hapten exposure. The sample's time point: patch test 3, about 24 weeks after DPC sensitization. Treatment described: therapeutic diphenylcyclopropenone sensitization with weekly scalp DPC. TCRdb ran MiXCR on the RACE reads and lists one entry per CDR3 protein. Of about 190,000 distinct CDR3 sequences in the sample, 20% to 25% were seen once. The specimen was whole blood, collected in connection with sensitization to the hapten diphenylcyclopropenone (DPC). These receptors came from a woman in her thirties or forties with alopecia areata. Some clones in this sample may be carry-over from other donors' samples.

J is TRBJ2-1 and V is TRBV20-1; TRBD2 is a possible D gene (6 bases). CDR3 length: 14 residues. The germline CDR1 and CDR2 sequences are DFQATT and SNEGSKA (reference sequence). V lost 5 bases and J lost 9, with 20 bases in between. This chain's CDR3 is CSAPVAGRRGEQFF. In DNA form, the CDR3 reads TGCAGTGCTCCGGTTGCGGGACGGCGGGGTGAGCAGTTCTTC.

This clonotype turned up a few times. The V and J genes are TRBV29-1 and TRBJ2-7, with TRBD2 matching 7 bases. The V gene's germline CDR1 is SQVTM and CDR2 ANQGSEA. This CDR3 comprises 13 residues. V lost 8 bases and J lost 6; bases outside the gene matches: 13. The CDR3 DNA reads TGCAGCCCCGAAGCGCGGACTAGGCGCGAGCAGTACTTC. Amino acids: CSPEARTRREQYF.

A few counts support this clonotype. The chain couples TRBV5-1 to TRBJ2-3, with a possible D match to TRBD2 (5 bases). V was trimmed by 0 bases and J by 2 bases, leaving 10 bases between them. Germline V lookup: CDR1 SGHRS, CDR2 YFSETQ. The CDR3 covers 15 residues. DNA of the CDR3: TGCGCCAGCAGCTTGGGGACTCTGGCCACAGATACGCAGTATTTT. Its translation is CASSLGTLATDTQYF. The full variable domain, its missing parts supplied by reference TRBV5-1 and TRBJ2-3, is KAGVTQTPRYLIKTRGQQVTLSCSPISGHRSVSWYQQTPGQGLQFLFEYFSETQRNKGNFPGRFSGRQFSNSRSEMNVSTLELGDSALYLCASSLGTLATDTQYFGPGTRLTVL.

This clonotype was detected only a few times. This chain uses TRBV5-1 with TRBJ2-5, with D perhaps matching TRBD1 (6 bases). Trimming removed 0 bases from V and 4 bases from J, with 10 bases in between. In germline, CDR1 is SGHRS, CDR2 YFSETQ. There are 14 residues in the CDR3. The CDR3 spells CASSLEPGAETQYF. In DNA, the CDR3 is TGCGCCAGCAGCTTGGAGCCAGGGGCAGAGACCCAGTACTTC.

The gene calls are TRBV20-1 and TRBJ2-3; TRBD2 might be the D (5 bases). The germline V and J ends were trimmed by 0 bases and 2 bases, with 12 bases remaining between them. The CDR3 contains 15 residues. CDR1 DFQATT and CDR2 SNEGSKA come from the germline V gene (reference sequence). DNA of the CDR3: TGCAGTGCTAGAGATGAGCGGAGGCACACAGATACGCAGTATTTT. Its protein is CSARDERRHTDTQYF.

CDR3 DNA: TGTGCCAGCAGTTACAGGAGGGGGAGGTACGAGCAGTACTTC. Amino acid sequence: CASSYRRGRYEQYF. V usage is TRBV6-5 and J usage is TRBJ2-7; D possibly matches TRBD1 or TRBD2 (6 bases each). This CDR3 spans 14 amino acids. Germline V lookup: CDR1 MNHEY, CDR2 SVGAGI. Trimming took 2 bases from V and 4 from J, leaving 12 bases between them.

This chain links TRBV7-2 with TRBJ1-6; D not certain. The V end was cut by 3 bases, the J end by 7 bases, with 16 bases between. Germline V gives CDR1 SGHTA, CDR2 FQGNSA. The CDR3 extends over 16 amino acids. CDR3 loop: CASSFAGPNPNSPLHF. CDR3 nucleotide sequence: TGTGCCAGCAGCTTCGCCGGGCCCAACCCCAATTCACCCCTCCACTTT.

The chain combines TRBV4-3 with TRBJ1-1; 8 bases are shared with TRBD1. This CDR3 has 16 amino acids. Germline V lookup: CDR1 LGHNA, CDR2 YSLEER. The ends lost 1 base at V and 0 bases at J; junction bases unmatched: 4. The CDR3 is CASSQGMTGVNTEAFF. The CDR3 nucleotides read TGCGCCAGCAGCCAAGGGATGACAGGGGTGAACACTGAAGCTTTCTTT.

The chain is built from TRBV3-1 and TRBJ2-1, with D perhaps TRBD2 (6 bases). Germline CDR1 LGHDT, CDR2 YNNKEL (reference sequence). The CDR3 runs to 15 residues. Trimming cost V 0 bases and J 5 bases, with 11 bases left between them. The CDR3 DNA reads TGTGCCAGCAGCCAAGATACGGGGAGGCACAATGAGCAGTTCTTC. Its translation: CASSQDTGRHNEQFF.

This clonotype was seen a few times. V usage is TRBV28 and J usage is TRBJ2-5, with 8 bases aligning to TRBD1. The CDR3 has 13 amino acids. Germline loops: CDR1 MDHEN, CDR2 SYDVKM. Unmatched junction bases numbered 7, after V lost 8 bases and J lost 5 bases. This CDR3 is CASSGQVRETQYF. DNA for the CDR3: TGTGCCAGCTCGGGACAGGTCAGGGAGACCCAGTACTTC.

The rearrangement links TRBV5-6 to TRBJ2-2, with 11 bases identical to TRBD1. V was pared by 4 bases and J by 6 bases, with 8 bases of the junction left unmatched. Germline assignment: CDR1 SGHDT and CDR2 YYEEEE. This CDR3 contains 16 residues. CDR3 loop: CASSRRGTGGSGELFF. The CDR3 DNA sequence: TGTGCCAGCAGCCGGCGGGGGACAGGGGGGTCCGGGGAGCTGTTTTTT.

The J gene is TRBJ1-4, the V gene TRBV5-1; D is unclear. The ends were cut back, 0 bases at V and 0 bases at J, with 6 bases in the middle. The CDR3 is 15 amino acids. CDR1 is SGHRS, CDR2 YFSETQ, per germline. This CDR3 reads CASSLVGATNEKLFF. DNA for the CDR3: TGCGCCAGCAGCTTGGTCGGTGCAACTAATGAAAAACTGTTTTTT. Full variable domain (missing parts from reference TRBV5-1 and TRBJ1-4): KAGVTQTPRYLIKTRGQQVTLSCSPISGHRSVSWYQQTPGQGLQFLFEYFSETQRNKGNFPGRFSGRQFSNSRSEMNVSTLELGDSALYLCASSLVGATNEKLFFGSGTQLSVL.

This clonotype has only a few counts. CDR3: CASSEAPPLHF. The CDR3 DNA reads as TGTGCCAGCAGTGAAGCTCCCCCCCTCCACTTT. The chain combines TRBV2 with TRBJ1-6; D is unresolved. CDR1 is SNHLY, CDR2 FYNNEI, per germline. Trimming cost V 0 bases and J 13 bases, with 4 bases left between them. The CDR3 has 11 amino acids.

This clonotype showed up just a few times. The rearrangement joins TRBV12-3 or TRBV12-4 to TRBJ1-5; D is unclear. The CDR3 covers 13 residues. Trimming pared 10 bases from V and 1 base from J, leaving 11 bases between. The CDR3 region is CATGRESNQPQHF. Here the CDR3 DNA reads TGTGCCACCGGCCGGGAAAGCAATCAGCCCCAGCATTTT.

This clonotype was seen once. This chain joins TRBV3-1 and TRBJ1-5; no definite D call. Trimming stripped 2 bases from V and 7 bases from J, with 9 bases between. The V gene's germline CDR1 is LGHDT and CDR2 YNNKEL (reference sequence). The CDR3 spans 13 residues. The CDR3 loop is CASSQTPEQPQHF. The CDR3 DNA reads TGTGCCAGCAGCCAAACGCCGGAGCAGCCCCAGCATTTT.

This clonotype was picked up a small number of times. The chain employs TRBV10-3 and TRBJ2-3, with D maybe TRBD2 (5 bases). CDR3 length: 12 amino acids. The germline V gene has CDR1 ENHRY and CDR2 SYGVKD. The V end was cut by 6 bases, the J end by 4 bases, with 8 bases between. The chain's CDR3 is CAIRGDADTQYF. CDR3 DNA: TGTGCCATCAGGGGAGATGCAGATACGCAGTATTTT.

This sequence joins TRBV4-1 and TRBJ1-4, with D unresolved. CDR3 size: 14 residues. From germline, CDR1 is MGHRA and CDR2 YSYEKL. V lost 2 bases and J 4 bases, leaving 8 bases between the germline ends. CDR3 in DNA: TGCGCCAGCAGCCAATCGGTGGATAATGAAAAACTGTTTTTT. Its translation: CASSQSVDNEKLFF.

The chain couples TRBV3-1 to TRBJ2-3; D call uncertain. Trimming shortened V by 5 bases and J by 4 bases, and 10 bases separated the two germline ends. This CDR3 contains 13 residues. Germline-derived CDR1 and CDR2 are LGHDT and YNNKEL (reference sequence). The CDR3 loop is CASSSIGPDTQYF. CDR3 in DNA: TGTGCCAGCAGCTCCATCGGACCAGATACGCAGTATTTT.

CDR3 DNA sequence: TGCGCCAGCAGCCAAGAAGACAGGGGAGGTGGCAATGAGCAGTTCTTC. It specifies CASSQEDRGGGNEQFF. The chain links TRBV4-1 to TRBJ2-1, with 8 bases that match TRBD1. CDR3 length: 16 residues. Germline V CDR1 and CDR2: MGHRA, YSYEKL. With 0 bases clipped from V and 6 bases from J, the junction kept 7 bases outside the gene matches.

This clonotype was observed a handful of times. CDR3 DNA sequence: TGTGCCAGCAGATCCGGGTCCGGAGGGCCCCAGCATTTT. As protein: CASRSGSGGPQHF. This chain connects TRBV6-5 to TRBJ1-5, with D hard to call. There are 13 residues in the CDR3. V shed 6 bases and J shed 9 bases, with 15 bases lying between them. From germline, CDR1 is MNHEY and CDR2 SVGAGI.

This clonotype was seen only a few times. J is TRBJ2-7 and V is TRBV5-6, with 12 bases matching TRBD1. The CDR3 covers 14 residues. Germline-derived CDR1 and CDR2 are SGHDT and YYEEEE. The V gene end was trimmed by 5 bases and the J gene end by 6 bases; junction bases not matched to a gene: 6. The CDR3 bases are TGTGCCAGCAGGAGCCGGGACAGGGGGCTCGAGCAGTACTTC. This gives the protein CASRSRDRGLEQYF.

The chain carries TRBV6-6 and TRBJ1-6; 11 bases fit TRBD1. Germline loops: CDR1 MNHNY, CDR2 SVGAGI (reference sequence). Germline trimming cut 6 bases from V and 6 bases from J; bases unmatched to any gene: 7. The CDR3 has 16 amino acids. This CDR3 reads CASSYRTGGVNSPLHF. CDR3 DNA sequence: TGTGCCAGCAGCTACCGGACAGGGGGCGTTAATTCACCCCTCCACTTT.

This clonotype showed up just a few times. The chain joins TRBV4-3 to TRBJ1-6; D not certain. The CDR3 loop spans 15 amino acids. V was trimmed by 0 bases and J by 2 bases, leaving 5 bases between them. Germline values: CDR1 LGHNA, CDR2 YSLEER. The CDR3 DNA reads TGCGCCAGCAGCCAAGACTTTACCTATAATTCACCCCTCCACTTT. It encodes CASSQDFTYNSPLHF.